The 20 T cell receptor beta chains below come from one sample, sequenced in a study of OX40 agonist ivuxolimab in advanced cancers. The method was immunoSEQ multiplex PCR; TCRdb's version includes in-frame clones alone and lacks a portion of them. This table holds around 34,000 clones, about 76% found once. The sequencing here drew on CD4+ or CD8+ T cells sorted from blood, taken in a trial of the OX40 agonist ivuxolimab. Receptor source: an adult with an advanced solid tumor such as melanoma, head and neck, liver or kidney cancer.

V is TRBV28 and J is TRBJ2-1, with 11 bases identical to TRBD1. CDR1 and CDR2 from the germline V gene are MDHEN and SYDVKM. The CDR3 has 15 residues. V lost 3 bases, J lost 9 bases, and 7 bases stayed unmatched. The CDR3 DNA reads TGTGCCAGCAGTTTGGGACAGGGGGAGAGAGCTGAGCAGTTCTTC. It translates to CASSLGQGERAEQFF.

This clone was seen only a few times. The J gene is TRBJ2-1, the V gene TRBV18, with unresolved D. The length of the CDR3 is 12 residues. V dropped 0 bases and J dropped 3 bases, with 0 bases sitting between them. Germline loops: CDR1 KGHSH, CDR2 LQKENI. CDR3 region: CASSPPYNEQFF. The CDR3 DNA sequence: TGTGCCAGCTCACCACCCTACAATGAGCAGTTCTTC. The full variable domain, completed using reference TRBV18 and TRBJ2-1, is NAGVMQNPRHLVRRRGQEARLRCSPMKGHSHVYWYRQLPEEGLKFMVYLQKENIIDESGMPKERFSAEFPKEGPSILRIQQVVRGDSAAYFCASSPPYNEQFFGPGTRLTVL.

Only a few counts were recorded for this clone. This chain joins TRBV18 and TRBJ2-3; D gene uncertain. Germline loops: CDR1 KGHSH, CDR2 LQKENI. With 0 bases removed from V and 6 bases from J, the gap between germline ends came to 7 bases. This CDR3 is 13 amino acids long. The CDR3: CASSPPYGDTQYF. CDR3 coding DNA: TGTGCCAGCTCACCACCGTACGGGGATACGCAGTATTTT.

CDR3 loop: CASSSPREGQEQYF. In DNA form, the CDR3 reads TGTGCCAGCAGTTCCCCCCGGGAAGGGCAGGAGCAGTACTTC. The chain joins TRBV6-5 to TRBJ2-7; tentatively, D is TRBD2 (5 bases). The V gene's germline CDR1 is MNHEY and CDR2 SVGAGI. Trimming cost V 4 bases and J 7 bases, with 17 bases left between them. This CDR3 has 14 amino acids.

The rearrangement uses TRBV9 and TRBJ1-1; possibly TRBD1 for D (6 bases). The CDR3 loop spans 13 amino acids. CDR1 SGDLS and CDR2 YYNGEE come from the germline V gene. V lost 4 bases to trimming and J lost 2 bases, with 9 bases between them. The CDR3 coding sequence is TGTGCCAGCAGCCGGGACATAAACACTGAAGCTTTCTTT. It yields the protein CASSRDINTEAFF.

This clone was counted only a few times. This chain links TRBV2 with TRBJ2-2, with D perhaps TRBD1 or TRBD2 (6 bases each). V was cut by 5 bases and J by 4 bases, with 14 bases left in between. CDR1 is SNHLY and CDR2 is FYNNEI in the germline V gene. The CDR3 is made up of 15 amino acids. Here the CDR3 reads CASSSNREVTGELFF. CDR3 sequence (DNA): TGTGCCAGCAGTTCCAACAGGGAGGTCACCGGGGAGCTGTTTTTT.

The rearrangement joins TRBV6-5 to TRBJ2-6; 7 positions agree with TRBD2. CDR3 length: 16 amino acids. The trim removed 0 bases at V and 4 bases at J, leaving 3 bases unmatched. The germline CDR1 and CDR2 sequences are MNHEY and SVGAGI. The CDR3 region is CASSYSSGDGANVLTF. CDR3 DNA sequence: TGTGCCAGCAGTTACTCGAGCGGGGACGGGGCCAACGTCCTGACTTTC.

The chain uses TRBV7-2 and TRBJ1-1; D is unresolved. CDR3 length: 12 amino acids. Between the trimmed V and J ends, which lost 4 bases and 7 bases, there was a span of 10 bases. In germline, CDR1 is SGHTA, CDR2 FQGNSA. This CDR3 is CASSYIQFEAFF. The CDR3 DNA sequence: TGTGCCAGCAGCTATATCCAGTTTGAAGCTTTCTTT.

The V gene is TRBV2, the J gene TRBJ1-2; D gene unclear. Germline V lookup: CDR1 SNHLY, CDR2 FYNNEI. V gave up 6 bases and J gave up 0 bases, with 11 bases separating them. CDR3 length: 14 amino acids. The CDR3 DNA sequence: TGTGCCAGCAGCGCAATCTCCTCTAACTATGGCTACACCTTC. Residues: CASSAISSNYGYTF. Together with reference TRBV2 and TRBJ1-2, the CDR3 gives the full variable domain: EPEVTQTPSHQVTQMGQEVILRCVPISNHLYFYWYRQILGQKVEFLVSFYNNEISEKSEIFDDQFSVERPDGSNFTLKIRSTKLEDSAMYFCASSAISSNYGYTFGSGTRLTVV.

This chain links TRBV9 with TRBJ1-4, with D possibly being TRBD1 (6 bases). V gave up 0 bases and J gave up 8 bases, with 14 bases separating them. There are 15 residues in the CDR3. CDR1 is SGDLS and CDR2 is YYNGEE in the germline V gene. The DNA for the CDR3 is TGTGCCAGCAGCGTAGGAGTCACAGGGCGGGAAAAACTGTTTTTT. Translated, it gives CASSVGVTGREKLFF.

This chain uses TRBV30 with TRBJ1-5; D is undetermined. The germline CDR1 and CDR2 sequences are GTSNPN and SVGIG (reference sequence). The CDR3 is made up of 13 amino acids. Trimming removed 4 bases at V and 3 bases at J, with 10 bases between. The CDR3 loop reads CAWTAEVNQPQHF. CDR3 DNA: TGTGCCTGGACAGCGGAAGTCAATCAGCCCCAGCATTTT.

The rearrangement uses TRBV28 and TRBJ1-1, with 7 bases lining up with TRBD1. Germline V gives CDR1 MDHEN, CDR2 SYDVKM. The length of the CDR3 is 13 residues. V shed 7 bases, J shed 7 bases, and the junction held 9 bases outside the gene matches. This CDR3 is CASTPGQKHEAFF. The CDR3 DNA reads as TGTGCCAGCACCCCGGGACAGAAACATGAAGCTTTCTTT.

The CDR3 protein is CSARRGDEQYF. Here the CDR3 DNA reads TGCAGTGCTAGGAGGGGCGACGAGCAGTACTTC. The V call is TRBV20-1, the J call TRBJ2-5; either TRBD1 or TRBD2 may fit D (5 bases each). The DNA end lines up better with TRBJ2-7; the J call may be wrong. Germline CDR1 DFQATT, CDR2 SNEGSKA (reference sequence). CDR3 length: 11 amino acids.

As for this clone: A junction end diverges from the germline sequence, so it may reflect a read error. The chain has TRBV7-7 and TRBJ2-5; 7 bases agree with TRBD1. The CDR3 totals 14 residues. Germline V lookup: CDR1 SSHAT, CDR2 FNYEAQ (reference sequence). CDR3 in DNA: TGTGCTAGCAGCTCCGACCCAGGGGGAGAGACCCAGTACTTC. Encoded protein: CASSSDPGGETQYF.

This clone counts as medium-sized (0.01 to 0.1%). V gene TRBV2 combines with J gene TRBJ1-2, with D possibly TRBD1 on 5 matching bases. CDR1 is SNHLY and CDR2 is FYNNEI in the germline V gene. V was cut by 6 bases and J by 2 bases, with 7 bases left in between. The CDR3 has 12 amino acids. CDR3 residues: CASRGENYGYTF. CDR3 coding DNA: TGTGCCAGCAGGGGGGAAAACTATGGCTACACCTTC.

The CDR3 loop reads CASRAGTDFHSGNTIYF. The DNA for the CDR3 is TGTGCCAGTAGGGCCGGGACCGATTTCCACTCTGGAAACACCATATATTTT. This chain links TRBV19 with TRBJ1-3, with TRBD1 as a possible D gene (5 bases). The V end was cut by 6 bases, the J end by 0 bases, with 18 bases between. The V gene's germline CDR1 is LNHDA and CDR2 SQIVND (reference sequence). This CDR3 is 17 amino acids long.

The chain combines TRBV11-2 with TRBJ1-6; D is unresolved. V was trimmed by 1 base and J by 9 bases, leaving 7 bases between them. The CDR3 is 13 amino acids. CDR1 and CDR2 from the germline V gene are SGHAT and FQNNGV. CDR3 DNA: TGTGCCAGCAGCTTAGGTCCCGGTTCACCCCTCCACTTT. This encodes CASSLGPGSPLHF.

The V and J genes are TRBV7-9 and TRBJ1-2, with 7 bases matching TRBD1. Unmatched junction bases numbered 7, after V lost 5 bases and J lost 4 bases. Germline CDR1 is SEHNR and CDR2 is FQNEAQ (reference sequence). This CDR3 contains 14 residues. The CDR3 sequence is CASSGTGQIYGYTF. The CDR3 coding sequence is TGTGCCAGCAGCGGAACGGGACAGATCTATGGCTACACCTTC.

This chain uses TRBV19 with TRBJ1-1; unclear D gene. The ends were cut back, 3 bases at V and 5 bases at J, with 10 bases in the middle. Germline V gene data show CDR1 as LNHDA and CDR2 as SQIVND (reference sequence). The length of the CDR3 is 13 residues. CDR3 loop: CASSMSVSTEAFF. CDR3 DNA: TGTGCCAGTAGTATGTCAGTCAGTACTGAAGCTTTCTTT.

This clone has only a few counts. This chain links TRBV28 with TRBJ1-6; no definite D call. The CDR3 has 15 residues. The V end was cut by 7 bases, the J end by 4 bases, with 14 bases between. The germline V gene has CDR1 MDHEN and CDR2 SYDVKM. The CDR3 here is CASTPRLGYNSPLHF. In DNA, the CDR3 is TGTGCCAGCACCCCTCGTCTTGGATATAATTCACCCCTCCACTTT. The entire variable domain, with the rest obtained from reference TRBV28 and TRBJ1-6, is as follows: DVKVTQSSRYLVKRTGEKVFLECVQDMDHENMFWYRQDPGLGLRLIYFSYDVKMKEKGDIPEGYSVSREKKERFSLILESASTNQTSMYLCASTPRLGYNSPLHFGNGTRLTVT.